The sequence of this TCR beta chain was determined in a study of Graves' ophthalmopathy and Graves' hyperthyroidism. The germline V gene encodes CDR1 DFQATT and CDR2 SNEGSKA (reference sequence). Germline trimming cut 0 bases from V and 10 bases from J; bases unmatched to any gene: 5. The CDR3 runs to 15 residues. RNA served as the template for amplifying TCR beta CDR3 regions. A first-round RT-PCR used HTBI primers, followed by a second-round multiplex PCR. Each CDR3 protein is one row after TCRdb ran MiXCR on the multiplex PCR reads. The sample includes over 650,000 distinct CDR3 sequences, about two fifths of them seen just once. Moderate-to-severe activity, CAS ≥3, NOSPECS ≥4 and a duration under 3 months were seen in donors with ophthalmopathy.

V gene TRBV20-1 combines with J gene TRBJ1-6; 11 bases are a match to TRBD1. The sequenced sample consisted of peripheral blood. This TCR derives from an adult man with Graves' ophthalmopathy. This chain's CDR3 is CSARDLRTGGSPLHF. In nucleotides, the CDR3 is TGCAGTGCTAGAGATCTCAGGACAGGGGGCTCACCCCTCCACTTT.